This TCR beta chain was identified in a study of human T cells and chemical hapten exposure. Time point defined: patch test 1, 2 weeks after DPC sensitization. Documented treatment: therapeutic diphenylcyclopropenone sensitization with weekly scalp DPC. TCRdb re-called the RACE reads through MiXCR, storing one row per CDR3 protein. The data hold about 90,000 distinct CDR3 sequences, with about 10% observed a single time. Trimming cost V 5 bases and J 7 bases; bases outside gene matches: 15. From germline, CDR1 is SGHTA and CDR2 FQGNSA. The CDR3 loop spans 16 amino acids. The starting material was whole blood, obtained in connection with sensitization to the hapten diphenylcyclopropenone (DPC). The V gene is TRBV7-2, the J gene TRBJ2-3; 7 nucleotides match TRBD1. The sequence derives from a man between 35 and 55 years old with alopecia areata. Some clones in this sample may be carry-over from other donors' samples. The CDR3 DNA reads as TGTGCCAGCAGCCGATTAGGGGGCTCCTCCCCACATACGCAGTATTTT. Protein: CASSRLGGSSPHTQYF. Using reference TRBV7-2 and TRBJ2-3 for the parts outside the CDR3, the full variable domain is GAGVSQSPSNKVTEKGKDVELRCDPISGHTALYWYRQSLGQGLEFLIYFQGNSAPDKSGLPSDRFSAERTGGSVSTLTIQRTQQEDSAVYLCASSRLGGSSPHTQYFGPGTRLTVL.